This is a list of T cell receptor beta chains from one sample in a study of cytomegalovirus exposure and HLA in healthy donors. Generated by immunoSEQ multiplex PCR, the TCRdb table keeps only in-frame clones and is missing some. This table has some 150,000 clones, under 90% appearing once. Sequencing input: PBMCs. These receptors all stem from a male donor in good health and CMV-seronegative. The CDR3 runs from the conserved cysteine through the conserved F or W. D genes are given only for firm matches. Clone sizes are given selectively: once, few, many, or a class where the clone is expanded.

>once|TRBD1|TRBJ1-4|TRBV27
TGTGCCAGCAGTTTAATTCAGGGGGCGAGGGAAAAACTGTTTTTT
CASSLIQGAREKLFF
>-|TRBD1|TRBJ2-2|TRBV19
TGTGCCAGTAGTATAGATCTGGGGACAGGGGGGACGGTCACCGGGGAGCTGTTTTTT
CASSIDLGTGGTVTGELFF
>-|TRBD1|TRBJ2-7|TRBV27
TGTGCCAGCAGTTTAGACAGGGTCCTAGCCTCCTACGAGCAGTACTTC
CASSLDRVLASYEQYF
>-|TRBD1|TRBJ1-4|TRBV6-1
TGTGCCAGCAGTGAACGGAAAGACAGGGGAACGGAAAAACTGTTTTTT
CASSERKDRGTEKLFF
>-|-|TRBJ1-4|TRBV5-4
TGTGCCAGCAGCGCTAAAACAGGGCCTGAAAGGGAAAAACTGTTTTTT
CASSAKTGPEREKLFF
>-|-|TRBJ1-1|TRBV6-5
TGTGCCAGCAGTTACCACACCGGGACTACGAACACTGAAGCTTTCTTT
CASSYHTGTTNTEAFF
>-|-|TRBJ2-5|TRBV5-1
TGCGCCAGCAGCCGTTATGATCGTGCGGAAGAGACCCAGTACTTC
CASSRYDRAEETQYF
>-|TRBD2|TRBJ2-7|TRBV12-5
TGTGCTAGTGGTTTGGACCGGACTAGCGGGGGGGCCGTACACGAGCAGTACTTC
CASGLDRTSGGAVHEQYF
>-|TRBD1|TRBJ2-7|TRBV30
TGTGCCCACGGGGACAGGGCGAGGCAGTACTTC
CAHGDRARQYF
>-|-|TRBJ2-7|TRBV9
TGTGCCAGCAGCGTAGGAACTAGGTCCTACGAGCAGTACTTC
CASSVGTRSYEQYF
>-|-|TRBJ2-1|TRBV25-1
TGTGCCAGCAGTGATCGGGGGGCGGGGGCCTCCTACAATGAGCAGTTCTTC
CASSDRGAGASYNEQFF
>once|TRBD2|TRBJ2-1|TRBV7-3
TGTGCCAGCAGCTTCAGACTAGCGGACTACAATGAGCAGTTCTTC
CASSFRLADYNEQFF
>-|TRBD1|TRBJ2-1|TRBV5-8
TGTGCCAGCACCCCGACAGGGCTAGCCTACAATGAGCAGTTCTTC
CASTPTGLAYNEQFF
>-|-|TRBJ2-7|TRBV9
TGTGCCAGCAGCGTTGGGGGGGAGCAGTACTTC
CASSVGGEQYF
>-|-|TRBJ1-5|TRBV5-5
TGTGCCAGCAGCTTGGCAGGGGCTAATAGCAATCAGCCCCAGCATTTT
CASSLAGANSNQPQHF
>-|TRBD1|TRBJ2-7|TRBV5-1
TGCGCCAGCAGCTTGGCTGGGACAGAGGGCTACGAGCAGTACTTC
CASSLAGTEGYEQYF
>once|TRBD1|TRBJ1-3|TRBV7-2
TGTGCCAGCAGCTTCCGGGGACAGAGTTATTCTGGAAACACCATATATTTT
CASSFRGQSYSGNTIYF
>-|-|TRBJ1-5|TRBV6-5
TGTGCCAGCAGCTCCAGGGAAGGTCAGCCCCAGCATTTT
CASSSREGQPQHF
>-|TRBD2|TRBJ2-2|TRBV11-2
TGTGCCAGCAGCATCCGGACTAGCGGGATCGGGGAGCTGTTTTTT
CASSIRTSGIGELFF
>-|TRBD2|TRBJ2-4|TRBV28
TGTGCCAGCAGTTCCCCGGGACTAGCGGGAGCCAAAAACATTCAGTACTTC
CASSSPGLAGAKNIQYF
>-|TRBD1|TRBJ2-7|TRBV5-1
TGCGCCAGCAGCCGCCAGCTGGACAGGGGGGTCGAGGAGCAGTACTTC
CASSRQLDRGVEEQYF
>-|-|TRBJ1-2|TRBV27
TGTGCCAGCGCGCTAGGGGGAGTAGTGGACGGCTACACCTTC
CASALGGVVDGYTF
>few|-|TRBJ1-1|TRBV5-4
TGTGCCAGCAGCTTTGGCCTGGTGGAGGGGAACACTGAAGCTTTCTTT
CASSFGLVEGNTEAFF
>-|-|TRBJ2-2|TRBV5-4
TGTGCCAGCAGCTTGGGCCGGGGGTTGGACGGGGAGCTGTTTTTT
CASSLGRGLDGELFF
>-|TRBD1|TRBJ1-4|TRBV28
TGTGCCAGCAGCAAGACAGGGTGGCGGGGAAATGAAAAACTGTTTTTT
CASSKTGWRGNEKLFF
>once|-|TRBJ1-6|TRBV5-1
TGCGCCAGCAGTGTTATGACAGACTCACCCCTCCACTTT
CASSVMTDSPLHF
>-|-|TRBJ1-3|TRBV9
TGTGCCAGCAGCCCAAGACCCTCTCTACCGGGATCACTACAAAACACCATATATTTT
CASSPRPSLPGSLQNTIYF
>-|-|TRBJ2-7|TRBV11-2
TGTGCCAGCAGCGGGAACAGGGACGAGCAGTACTTC
CASSGNRDEQYF
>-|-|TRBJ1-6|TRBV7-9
TGTGCCAGCAGCCAGGGGACGGATAATTCACCCCTCCACTTT
CASSQGTDNSPLHF
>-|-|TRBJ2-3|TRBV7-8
TGTGCCAGCAGCCCTGGGGCTCGCACAGATACGCAGTATTTT
CASSPGARTDTQYF
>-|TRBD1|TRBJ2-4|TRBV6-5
TGTGCCAGCAGTTCACCGGGACAGGCCCTCCCCATTCAGTACTTC
CASSSPGQALPIQYF
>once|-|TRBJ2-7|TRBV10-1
TGCGCCAGCAGTGAGTCCCCCCAGGGGTTGGAGCAGTACTTC
CASSESPQGLEQYF
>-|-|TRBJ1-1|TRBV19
TGTGCCAGTAGTATAAGCCGTGACAGAGGAAACACTGAAGCTTTCTTT
CASSISRDRGNTEAFF
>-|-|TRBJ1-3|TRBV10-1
TGCGCCAGCAGCCGTGAGGGAGTAAACACCATATATTTT
CASSREGVNTIYF
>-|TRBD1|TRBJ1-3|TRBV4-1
TGCGCCAGCAGCCAAGACCGAGGGGGCAACTCTGGAAACACCATATATTTT
CASSQDRGGNSGNTIYF
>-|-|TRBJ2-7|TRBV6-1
TGTGCCAGCAGTGACCGAGGATCCTCCTACGAGCAGTACTTC
CASSDRGSSYEQYF
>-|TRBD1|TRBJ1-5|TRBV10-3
TGTGCCATCAGGGGGACAGGGATGGGACAGCCCCAGCATTTT
CAIRGTGMGQPQHF
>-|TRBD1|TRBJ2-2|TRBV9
TGTGCCAGCAGCGTAGCCCAGGGGGCGGGCGGGGAGCTGTTTTTT
CASSVAQGAGGELFF
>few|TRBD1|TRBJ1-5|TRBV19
TGTGCCAGTAACCCACCCGCCGGGACAGGGACCGGTCAGCCCCAGCATTTT
CASNPPAGTGTGQPQHF
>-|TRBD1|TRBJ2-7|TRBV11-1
TGTGCCAGCAGCTTAGGCGGGACAGGGCAACGCGAGCAGTACTTC
CASSLGGTGQREQYF
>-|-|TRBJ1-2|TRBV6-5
TGTGCCAGCATGCCATCGGGAGATTTCTATGGCTACACCTTC
CASMPSGDFYGYTF
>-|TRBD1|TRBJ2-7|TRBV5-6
TGTGCCAGCAGCGCACCGGGACAGGTCTCCTACGAGCAGTACTTC
CASSAPGQVSYEQYF
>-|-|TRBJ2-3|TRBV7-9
TGTTCCAGCAGCTTAGCCCCGTTCCCAGATACGCAGTATTTT
CSSSLAPFPDTQYF
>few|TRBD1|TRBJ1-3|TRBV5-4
TGTGCCAGCAGCCCGACAGGGTTTGGAAACACCATATATTTT
CASSPTGFGNTIYF
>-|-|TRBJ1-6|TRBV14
TGTGCCAGCAGCCGCAGGGTTTTCGGTTCACCCCTCCACTTT
CASSRRVFGSPLHF
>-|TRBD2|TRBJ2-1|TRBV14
TGTGCCACCGTCAAGACAGCGGGGACTTACAATGAGCAGTTCTTC
CATVKTAGTYNEQFF
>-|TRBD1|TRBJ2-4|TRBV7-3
TGTGCCAGCAGCTTAGGGAGGACAGGGAGCATAAAAAACATTCAGTACTTC
CASSLGRTGSIKNIQYF
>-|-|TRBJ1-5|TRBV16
TGTGCCAGCAGCCATTCTACAGGATATTCACAGCCCCAGCATTTT
CASSHSTGYSQPQHF
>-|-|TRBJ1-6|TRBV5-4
TGTGCCAGCAGCTTGGAAGGGGCCAGGTCACCCCTCCACTTT
CASSLEGARSPLHF
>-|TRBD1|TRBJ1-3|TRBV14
TGTGCCAGCAGCCGACTAGACAGGGGGGACGGAAACACCATATATTTT
CASSRLDRGDGNTIYF
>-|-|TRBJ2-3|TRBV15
TGTGCCACCAGCAGAGATCGGACGCGGGTCGGGACAGATACGCAGTATTTT
CATSRDRTRVGTDTQYF
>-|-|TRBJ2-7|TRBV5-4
TGTGCCAGCAGCTTGTTTGGGGGAGGCTACGAGCAGTACTTC
CASSLFGGGYEQYF
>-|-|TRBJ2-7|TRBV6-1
TGTGCCAGCAGTGAAGAGCGGGTACTCTCCTACGAGCAGTACTTC
CASSEERVLSYEQYF
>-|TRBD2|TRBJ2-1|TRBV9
TGTGCCAGCAGCGTAGCTGTGATAGCGGGGGACAATGAGCAGTTCTTC
CASSVAVIAGDNEQFF